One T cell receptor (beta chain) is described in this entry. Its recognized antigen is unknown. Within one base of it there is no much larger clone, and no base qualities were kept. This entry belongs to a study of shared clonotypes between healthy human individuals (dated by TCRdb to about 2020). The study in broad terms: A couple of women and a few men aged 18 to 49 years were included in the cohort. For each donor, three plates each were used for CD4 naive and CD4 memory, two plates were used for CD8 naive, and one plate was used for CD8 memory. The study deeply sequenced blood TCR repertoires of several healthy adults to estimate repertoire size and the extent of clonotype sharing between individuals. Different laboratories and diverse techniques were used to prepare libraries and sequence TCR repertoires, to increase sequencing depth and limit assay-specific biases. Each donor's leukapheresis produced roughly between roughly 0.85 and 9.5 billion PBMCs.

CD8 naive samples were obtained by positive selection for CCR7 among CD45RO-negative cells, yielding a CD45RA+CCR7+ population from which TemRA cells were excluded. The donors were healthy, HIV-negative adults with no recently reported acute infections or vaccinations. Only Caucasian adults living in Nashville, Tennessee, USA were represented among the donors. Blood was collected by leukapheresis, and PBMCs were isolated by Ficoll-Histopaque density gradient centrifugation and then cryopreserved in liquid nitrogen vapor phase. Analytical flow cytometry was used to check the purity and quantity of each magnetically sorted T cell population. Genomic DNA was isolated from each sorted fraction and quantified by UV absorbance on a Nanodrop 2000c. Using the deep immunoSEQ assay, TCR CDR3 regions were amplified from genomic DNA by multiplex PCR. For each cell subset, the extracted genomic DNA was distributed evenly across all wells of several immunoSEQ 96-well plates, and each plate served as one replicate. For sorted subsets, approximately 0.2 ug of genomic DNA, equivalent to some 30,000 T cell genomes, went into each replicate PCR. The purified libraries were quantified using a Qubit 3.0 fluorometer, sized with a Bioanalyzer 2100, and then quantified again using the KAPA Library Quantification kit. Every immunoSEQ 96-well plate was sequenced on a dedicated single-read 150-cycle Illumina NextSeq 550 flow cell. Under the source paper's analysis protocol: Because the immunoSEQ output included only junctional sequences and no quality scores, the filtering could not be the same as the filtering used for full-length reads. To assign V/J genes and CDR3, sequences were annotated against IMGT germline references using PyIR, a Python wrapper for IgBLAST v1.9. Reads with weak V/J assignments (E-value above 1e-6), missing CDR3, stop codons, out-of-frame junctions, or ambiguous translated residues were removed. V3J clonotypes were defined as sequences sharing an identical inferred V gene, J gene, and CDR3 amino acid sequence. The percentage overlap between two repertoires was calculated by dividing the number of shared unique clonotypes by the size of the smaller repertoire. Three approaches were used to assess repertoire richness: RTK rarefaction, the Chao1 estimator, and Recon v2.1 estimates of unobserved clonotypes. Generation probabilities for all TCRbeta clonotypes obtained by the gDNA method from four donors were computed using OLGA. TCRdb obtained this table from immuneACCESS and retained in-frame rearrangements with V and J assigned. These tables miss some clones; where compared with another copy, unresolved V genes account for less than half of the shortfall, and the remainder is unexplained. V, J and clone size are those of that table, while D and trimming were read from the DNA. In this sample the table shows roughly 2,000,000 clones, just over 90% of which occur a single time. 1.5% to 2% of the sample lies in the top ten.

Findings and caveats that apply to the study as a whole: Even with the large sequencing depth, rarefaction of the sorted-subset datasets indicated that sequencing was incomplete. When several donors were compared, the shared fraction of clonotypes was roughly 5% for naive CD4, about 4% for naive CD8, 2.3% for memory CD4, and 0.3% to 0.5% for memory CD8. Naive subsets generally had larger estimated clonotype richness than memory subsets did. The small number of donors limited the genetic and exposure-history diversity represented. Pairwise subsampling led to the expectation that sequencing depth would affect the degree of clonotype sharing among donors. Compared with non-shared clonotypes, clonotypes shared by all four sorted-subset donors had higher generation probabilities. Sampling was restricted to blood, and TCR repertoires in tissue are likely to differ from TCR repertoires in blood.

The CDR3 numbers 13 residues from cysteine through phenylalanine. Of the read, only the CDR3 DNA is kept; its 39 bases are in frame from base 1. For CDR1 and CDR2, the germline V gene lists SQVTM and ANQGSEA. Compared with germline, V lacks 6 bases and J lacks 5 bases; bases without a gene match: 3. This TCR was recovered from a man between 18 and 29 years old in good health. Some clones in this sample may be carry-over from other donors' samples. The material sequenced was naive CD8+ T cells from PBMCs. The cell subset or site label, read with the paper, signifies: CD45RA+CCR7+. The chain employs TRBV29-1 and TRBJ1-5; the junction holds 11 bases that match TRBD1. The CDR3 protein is CSVGQGAYQPQHF. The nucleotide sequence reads TGCAGCGTCGGACAGGGGGCTTATCAGCCCCAGCATTTT.